The source of this TCR beta chain is a study of T cells in localized non-small cell lung cancer. The CDR3 has 21 amino acids. V gave up 3 bases and J gave up 0 bases; unmatched junction bases: 16. The germline V gene has CDR1 MDHEN and CDR2 SYDVKM. In its sample, this clone was seen once. Profiled with immunoSEQ multiplex PCR; TCRdb holds only in-frame clones, not every one. The sample holds some 10,000 clones, about 73% seen once. This receptor was identified in a male donor aged 60 or over with stage I lung adenocarcinoma. The starting material was peripheral blood, obtained before any cancer treatment. The V call is TRBV28, the J call TRBJ2-6, with TRBD1 matching 8 bases. CDR3 DNA sequence: TGTGCCAGCAGTTTCTACCCCGAGGACAGGGAAAAACGCTCTGGGGCCAACGTCCTGACTTTC. Encoded protein: CASSFYPEDREKRSGANVLTF.